This TCR beta chain was found in a study of PD-1 blockade in classical Hodgkin lymphoma. Time point indicated: cycle 4 day 1 (C4D1), after five to seven weeks of nivolumab. Relapse was seen in all patients after autologous stem cell transplantation, and brentuximab vedotin exposure was variable. CDR1 is SGHRS, CDR2 YFSETQ, per germline. The ends were cut back, 7 bases at V and 3 bases at J, with 26 bases in the middle. CDR3 size: 17 residues. Study conclusions and caveats: Still unresolved is the cause of the repertoire differences, which may be disease activity or prior therapy. Patients starting nivolumab under 1 year after ASCT were excluded. Complete responders' baseline diversity resembled that of newly diagnosed patients. Reports described newly diagnosed patients as having lower baseline TCR diversity than healthy donors.

The assay was immunoSEQ multiplex PCR, and TCRdb's table has in-frame clones only and misses some. The sample has roughly 94,000 clones, 93% seen once. As to this clone: Its target is not known.

This chain uses TRBV5-1 with TRBJ2-7; D perhaps matches TRBD1 (7 bases). The source is a human donor with classical Hodgkin lymphoma. This material consisted of peripheral blood mononuclear cells (PBMCs), taken before the fourth cycle of nivolumab. The CDR3 sequence: CASRAGTAVGGNYEQYF. In DNA form, the CDR3 reads TGCGCCAGCCGCGCCGGGACAGCGGTTGGGGGGAACTACGAGCAGTACTTC. Drawing the rest from reference TRBV5-1 and TRBJ2-7, the complete variable domain is KAGVTQTPRYLIKTRGQQVTLSCSPISGHRSVSWYQQTPGQGLQFLFEYFSETQRNKGNFPGRFSGRQFSNSRSEMNVSTLELGDSALYLCASRAGTAVGGNYEQYFGPGTRLTVT.